One and the same sample provided the 20 T cell receptor beta chains below, sequenced in a study of T cells in pancreatic ductal adenocarcinoma. Produced via immunoSEQ multiplex PCR; TCRdb's table is partial and in-frame only. The data hold over 90,000 clones, with roughly 96% observed a single time. The selected patients with pancreatic ductal adenocarcinoma had surgery but no neoadjuvant therapy. Sequencing used PBMCs. The receptors originated from a human donor with pancreatic ductal adenocarcinoma.

The chain recombines TRBV19 with TRBJ2-7; possibly TRBD2 for D (6 bases). This CDR3 is 15 amino acids long. V dropped 1 base and J dropped 3 bases, with 13 bases sitting between them. The germline gives CDR1 LNHDA, CDR2 SQIVND (reference sequence). The CDR3, as DNA: TGTGCCAGTAGTATAGGGCTCGGAGGGCTCTACGAGCAGTACTTC. As protein: CASSIGLGGLYEQYF. Based on the CDR3 plus reference TRBV19 and TRBJ2-7, the full variable domain is DGGITQSPKYLFRKEGQNVTLSCEQNLNHDAMYWYRQDPGQGLRLIYYSQIVNDFQKGDIAEGYSVSREKKESFPLTVTSAQKNPTAFYLCASSIGLGGLYEQYFGPGTRLTVT.

The CDR3 DNA follows: TGCGCCAGCAGCTTGTATACAGGGACCTCTGGAAACACCATATATTTT. Residues: CASSLYTGTSGNTIYF. The chain joins TRBV5-1 to TRBJ1-3, with D possibly TRBD1 on 6 matching bases. The CDR3 runs to 16 residues. Germline V gives CDR1 SGHRS, CDR2 YFSETQ. Trimming removed 1 base at V and 0 bases at J, with 11 bases between.

The chain combines TRBV10-3 with TRBJ2-2, with D possibly TRBD2 on 5 matching bases. The germline gives CDR1 ENHRY, CDR2 SYGVKD. The length of the CDR3 is 12 residues. Trimming shortened V by 4 bases and J by 6 bases, and 6 bases separated the two germline ends. The CDR3 region is CAISAGSGELFF. CDR3 coding DNA: TGTGCCATCAGTGCGGGGTCCGGGGAGCTGTTTTTT.

V usage is TRBV7-2 and J usage is TRBJ2-5, with a possible D match to TRBD2 (5 bases). V was pared by 0 bases and J by 3 bases, with 8 bases between. Germline V gives CDR1 SGHTA, CDR2 FQGNSA. The length of the CDR3 is 14 residues. CDR3 loop: CASSLASGEETQYF. DNA for the CDR3: TGTGCCAGCAGCTTAGCAAGCGGCGAAGAGACCCAGTACTTC.

The rearrangement joins TRBV6-1 to TRBJ2-1, with 8 nucleotides matching TRBD1. This CDR3 contains 13 residues. V lost 6 bases, J lost 7 bases, and 5 bases stayed unmatched. Germline V CDR1 and CDR2: MNHNS, SASEGT. The CDR3 DNA follows: TGTGCCAGCAGGGCCAGGGACAGGAATGAGCAGTTCTTC. Amino acid sequence: CASRARDRNEQFF.

The chain has TRBV9 and TRBJ1-1; D might be TRBD1 (5 bases). Between the trimmed V and J ends, which lost 2 bases and 0 bases, there was a span of 8 bases. This CDR3 has 14 residues. CDR1 is SGDLS, CDR2 YYNGEE, per germline. CDR3 nucleotide sequence: TGTGCCAGCAGCGTTGGGGCCATGAACACTGAAGCTTTCTTT. It translates to CASSVGAMNTEAFF.

About this clone itself: The sample carries other DNA sequences with the same CDR3. This sequence joins TRBV5-1 and TRBJ2-7, with 8 bases lining up with TRBD1. The J segment lost 2 bases and the V segment lost 3 bases, leaving 4 bases of the junction unmatched. The CDR3 length is 14 residues. Germline V gene data show CDR1 as SGHRS and CDR2 as YFSETQ. Here the CDR3 DNA reads TGCGCCAGCAGCTCGACAGGGGCGCCCTACGAGCAGTACTTC. It is translated as CASSSTGAPYEQYF.

The chain has TRBV18 and TRBJ1-4; unclear D gene. Deletions cut 3 bases from V and 1 base from J, with 9 bases between. The germline CDR1 and CDR2 sequences are KGHSH and LQKENI. The CDR3 sequence is 15 residues long. The CDR3 loop is CASSPGLQTNEKLFF. CDR3 nucleotides: TGTGCCAGCTCACCCGGGTTGCAAACTAATGAAAAACTGTTTTTT.

The rearrangement joins TRBV4-1 to TRBJ1-1; maybe TRBD1 (5 bases). Trimming took 0 bases from V and 1 from J, leaving 9 bases between them. From germline, CDR1 is MGHRA and CDR2 YSYEKL. The CDR3 has 15 amino acids. The CDR3 sequence is CASSQEGQGNTEAFF. CDR3 DNA sequence: TGCGCCAGCAGCCAAGAAGGTCAGGGGAACACTGAAGCTTTCTTT.

The J gene is TRBJ2-3, the V gene TRBV9; maybe TRBD2 (6 bases). This CDR3 region has 15 residues. V lost 4 bases to trimming and J lost 4 bases, with 16 bases between them. The germline V gene has CDR1 SGDLS and CDR2 YYNGEE. This CDR3 is CASSPAGKRADTQYF. The CDR3 DNA reads TGTGCCAGCAGCCCGGCCGGGAAGCGGGCAGATACGCAGTATTTT.

The genes are TRBV7-2 and TRBJ2-3; D is undetermined. CDR3 size: 13 residues. Germline-derived CDR1 and CDR2 are SGHTA and FQGNSA. V lost 2 bases and J 6 bases, leaving 9 bases between the germline ends. CDR3 DNA sequence: TGTGCCAGCAGCTTACGACTGACTGATACGCAGTATTTT. This translates into CASSLRLTDTQYF.

This chain joins TRBV10-3 and TRBJ2-3, with D tentatively TRBD2 (5 bases). Germline V lookup: CDR1 ENHRY, CDR2 SYGVKD. The CDR3 is 15 amino acids. V was pared by 7 bases and J by 4 bases, with 18 bases between. DNA for the CDR3: TGTGCCATCAAATGGGCGGGTTTAGGTGCAGATACGCAGTATTTT. Its protein product is CAIKWAGLGADTQYF.

The V call is TRBV6-1, the J call TRBJ2-1; D perhaps matches TRBD1 (6 bases). The CDR3 has 13 amino acids. Germline values: CDR1 MNHNS, CDR2 SASEGT. The V end lost 5 bases, the J end lost 7 bases, and 12 bases lay between the germline ends. As DNA, the CDR3 is TGTGCCAGCAGTTCGGACGGGACAAATGAGCAGTTCTTC. It codes for CASSSDGTNEQFF.

The table lists this clone with a few counts. The chain recombines TRBV7-6 with TRBJ2-3; 11 bases are shared with TRBD1. V was pared by 5 bases and J by 4 bases, with 5 bases of the junction left unmatched. Germline V lookup: CDR1 SGHVS, CDR2 FNYEAQ. The CDR3 sequence is 15 residues long. CDR3 region: CASSPGGQGADTQYF. The CDR3 coding sequence is TGTGCCAGCAGCCCAGGGGGACAGGGGGCAGATACGCAGTATTTT.

Details on this clone: An end of the junction differs from the germline gene, which may be a read error. CDR3 protein: CASNEQGGTGRSNF. CDR3 bases: TGTGCCAGCAACGAACAGGGTGGAACGGGCCGCAGTAACTTC. This rearrangement joins TRBV6-6 to TRBJ2-7; D is possibly TRBD1 (6 bases). CDR3 length equals 14 residues. Germline CDR1 MNHNY, CDR2 SVGAGI (reference sequence).

The chain uses TRBV6-5 and TRBJ2-7, with 12 bases identical to TRBD2. CDR1 is MNHEY and CDR2 is SVGAGI in the germline V gene. V shed 8 bases and J 5 bases; nucleotides not matched to a gene: 7. This CDR3 has 14 residues. CDR3 in amino acids: CASRRTSGTHEQYF. DNA of the CDR3: TGTGCCAGCCGTAGGACTAGCGGGACCCACGAGCAGTACTTC.

The count of this clone is one. This sequence joins TRBV18 and TRBJ2-1; 7 positions match TRBD2. The CDR3 covers 13 residues. V trimming: 0 bases; J trimming: 7 bases; junction bases outside the gene matches: 0. Germline CDR1 and CDR2: KGHSH and LQKENI. CDR3 protein: CASSPPLANEQFF. As DNA, the CDR3 is TGTGCCAGCTCACCACCACTAGCGAATGAGCAGTTCTTC. Full variable domain (rest looked up from reference TRBV18 and TRBJ2-1): NAGVMQNPRHLVRRRGQEARLRCSPMKGHSHVYWYRQLPEEGLKFMVYLQKENIIDESGMPKERFSAEFPKEGPSILRIQQVVRGDSAAYFCASSPPLANEQFFGPGTRLTVL.

The chain links TRBV5-4 to TRBJ2-3, with 14 bases that match TRBD2. This CDR3 is built from 16 residues. The germline gives CDR1 SGHNT, CDR2 YYREEE (reference sequence). Trimming took 4 bases from V and 4 from J; bases not matched to a gene: 5. CDR3 DNA: TGTGCCAGCAGCCCGGGACTAGCGGGAGCCTCAGATACGCAGTATTTT. Its translation is CASSPGLAGASDTQYF.

This clone came up once. The rearrangement links TRBV7-9 to TRBJ2-5; 11 positions agree with TRBD2. The CDR3 length is 18 residues. The ends lost 5 bases at V and 4 bases at J; junction bases unmatched: 15. Per the germline V gene, CDR1 is SEHNR and CDR2 is FQNEAQ (reference sequence). For the CDR3, the DNA is TGTGCCAGCAGCCCGACCCGAGGTAGCGGGAGGGGGAGAGAGACCCAGTACTTC. This translates into CASSPTRGSGRGRETQYF.

The sample holds one count of this clone. The chain carries TRBV10-3 and TRBJ2-2; 10 nucleotides align to TRBD1. The CDR3 length is 15 residues. Germline values: CDR1 ENHRY, CDR2 SYGVKD. Unmatched junction bases numbered 0, after V lost 0 bases and J lost 5 bases. The CDR3: CAISESGQGTGELFF. CDR3 nucleotides: TGTGCCATCAGTGAGTCGGGACAGGGGACCGGGGAGCTGTTTTTT.